One sample yielded the 7 T cell receptor beta chains listed below, sequenced in a study of identical twins. From the 5' RACE reads, TCRdb called clonotypes with MiXCR, one entry per CDR3 protein. This table has under 900,000 distinct CDR3 sequences, 18% appearing once. These data are also associated with another study on T cells expressing NK-cell markers.

Specimen: PBMCs. Receptor source: a woman between 18 and 30 years old in good health.

This clonotype was detected only a few times. The chain employs TRBV4-2 and TRBJ2-5, with TRBD2 matching 7 bases. Looked up from germline, CDR1 is LGHNA and CDR2 is YNFKEQ. Trimming at V came to 3 bases and at J to 5 bases, leaving 12 bases not matched to a gene. The CDR3 contains 16 residues. CDR3 protein: CASSQGEGRSGETQYF. The CDR3 DNA follows: TGTGCCAGCAGCCAGGGGGAGGGGAGGTCAGGCGAGACCCAGTACTTC.

This clonotype is a singleton in its sample. The rearrangement joins TRBV27 to TRBJ2-7; 10 bases agree with TRBD2. V was clipped by 5 bases and J by 3 bases; unmatched bases: 7. Per the germline V gene, CDR1 is MNHEY and CDR2 is SMNVEV (reference sequence). CDR3 length: 15 residues. The CDR3 spells CASSPLAGADYEQYF. CDR3 nucleotide sequence: TGTGCCAGCAGTCCCCTAGCGGGAGCCGACTACGAGCAGTACTTC.

The V and J genes are TRBV7-9 and TRBJ2-3; 11 positions match TRBD2. This CDR3 region has 17 residues. Germline-derived CDR1 and CDR2 are SEHNR and FQNEAQ (reference sequence). The junction had 11 bases not matched to a gene; V was cut back by 5 bases and J by 4 bases. CDR3 nucleotide sequence: TGTGCCAGCAGCCCCGCGGTACTAGCGGGGGTTGCAGATACGCAGTATTTT. It codes for CASSPAVLAGVADTQYF.

In its sample, this clonotype was seen many times. The chain links TRBV20-1 to TRBJ1-1; weak D call: TRBD1 (6 bases). The V gene's germline CDR1 is DFQATT and CDR2 SNEGSKA (reference sequence). The CDR3 sequence is 15 residues long. V was cut by 5 bases and J by 7 bases, with 23 bases left in between. Written as DNA, the CDR3 is TGCAGTGCTTTAGGGCCTAGGACAGCGAAATTTGAAGCTTTCTTT. Amino acids: CSALGPRTAKFEAFF.

This clonotype was detected a few times. This chain connects TRBV10-3 to TRBJ2-7; D may be TRBD2 (7 bases). CDR1 and CDR2 from the germline V gene are ENHRY and SYGVKD. The CDR3 totals 14 residues. V was clipped by 10 bases and J by 3 bases, with 19 bases between them. This CDR3 reads CATGSGTINYEQYF. In DNA, the CDR3 is TGTGCCACAGGGAGCGGGACAATAAACTACGAGCAGTACTTC.

This clonotype appeared a few times. This chain uses TRBV29-1 with TRBJ1-2; D gene ambiguous. This CDR3 has 14 amino acids. With 3 bases removed from V and 0 bases from J, the gap between germline ends came to 11 bases. CDR1 and CDR2 (germline): SQVTM, ANQGSEA. The CDR3 DNA is TGCAGCGTTGATAAGGCAGGAGCTAACTATGGCTACACCTTC. Amino acids: CSVDKAGANYGYTF.

V and J are TRBV27 and TRBJ2-1; TRBD2 aligns across 8 bases. CDR3 size: 14 residues. The V and J ends lost 3 bases and 6 bases, in that order; junction bases with no gene match: 4. The germline CDR1 and CDR2 sequences are MNHEY and SMNVEV (reference sequence). The CDR3 loop is CASSFERESNEQFF. As DNA, the CDR3 is TGTGCCAGCAGTTTCGAGCGGGAGAGCAATGAGCAGTTCTTC.